A single sample gave rise to the 6 T cell receptor beta chains below, sequenced in a study of blood T cells in healthy people across ages. Primed by a sample-barcoded 5' primer and a J-beta primer mix, a second PCR proceeded for roughly 6 to 12 cycles. Via MiXCR, TCRdb re-called the 5' RACE reads, giving one row per CDR3 protein. The sample has 850,000 or so distinct CDR3 sequences, under 30% seen once; the top ten hold roughly 17%. The material sequenced was blood. These receptors all stem from a woman of 80 years or more in good health.

This chain joins TRBV12-3 or TRBV12-4 and TRBJ2-2; D assignment may be TRBD1 or TRBD2 (6 bases each). Between the trimmed V and J ends, which lost 3 bases and 5 bases, there was a span of 13 bases. CDR3 size: 15 residues. CDR3 in amino acids: CASSFSGAQTGELFF. The DNA of the CDR3 is TGTGCCAGCAGTTTCTCGGGGGCGCAGACCGGGGAGCTGTTTTTT.

As for this clonotype: Its ends do not fully match the called genes, so a read error is possible. The chain uses TRBV7-7 and TRBJ2-1; D is unresolved. Germline-derived CDR1 and CDR2 are SSHAT and FNYEAQ (reference sequence). The CDR3 is 15 residues long. The CDR3 sequence is CASSDGSSSYNEQFF. Written as DNA, the CDR3 is TGTGCTAGCAGCGACGGTTCTAGCTCCTACAATGAGCAGTTCTTC.

This clonotype was counted between two and nine times. This chain uses TRBV6-1 with TRBJ2-1; tentatively, D is TRBD2 (7 bases). Trimming pared 8 bases from V and 4 bases from J, leaving 24 bases between. The CDR3 is made up of 17 amino acids. In germline, CDR1 is MNHNS, CDR2 SASEGT. CDR3 nucleotide sequence: TGTGCCAGCCGGGGGGTGGGGGGGGCCATGGGGTACAATGAGCAGTTCTTC. Translating it yields CASRGVGGAMGYNEQFF.

Only a few counts were recorded for this clonotype. The chain is built from TRBV30 and TRBJ1-5, with 11 bases matching TRBD1. Per germline, CDR1 GTSNPN and CDR2 SVGIG (reference sequence). The junction had 15 bases not matched to a gene; V was cut back by 3 bases and J by 2 bases. The length of the CDR3 is 19 residues. The CDR3 bases are TGTGCCTGGAGACAAACCCGGGACAGGGGGAATGTCGGCAATCAGCCCCAGCATTTT. Protein: CAWRQTRDRGNVGNQPQHF.

The chain employs TRBV18 and TRBJ2-3; D not resolved. CDR3 length: 15 residues. V lost 0 bases and J lost 2, with 9 bases in between. CDR1 is KGHSH and CDR2 is LQKENI in the germline V gene. This chain's CDR3 is CASSPPLALTDTQYF. The CDR3 nucleotides are TGTGCCAGCTCACCACCGTTAGCACTCACAGATACGCAGTATTTT.

This clonotype has a count of ten or more. The rearrangement links TRBV20-1 to TRBJ2-7; perhaps TRBD2 as D (5 bases). V lost 5 bases and J 0 bases, leaving 11 bases between the germline ends. The CDR3 loop spans 13 amino acids. CDR1 is DFQATT, CDR2 SNEGSKA, per germline (reference sequence). CDR3 bases: TGCAGTGCTTTTAGGAGGAGCTCCTACGAGCAGTACTTC. Translated: CSAFRRSSYEQYF.